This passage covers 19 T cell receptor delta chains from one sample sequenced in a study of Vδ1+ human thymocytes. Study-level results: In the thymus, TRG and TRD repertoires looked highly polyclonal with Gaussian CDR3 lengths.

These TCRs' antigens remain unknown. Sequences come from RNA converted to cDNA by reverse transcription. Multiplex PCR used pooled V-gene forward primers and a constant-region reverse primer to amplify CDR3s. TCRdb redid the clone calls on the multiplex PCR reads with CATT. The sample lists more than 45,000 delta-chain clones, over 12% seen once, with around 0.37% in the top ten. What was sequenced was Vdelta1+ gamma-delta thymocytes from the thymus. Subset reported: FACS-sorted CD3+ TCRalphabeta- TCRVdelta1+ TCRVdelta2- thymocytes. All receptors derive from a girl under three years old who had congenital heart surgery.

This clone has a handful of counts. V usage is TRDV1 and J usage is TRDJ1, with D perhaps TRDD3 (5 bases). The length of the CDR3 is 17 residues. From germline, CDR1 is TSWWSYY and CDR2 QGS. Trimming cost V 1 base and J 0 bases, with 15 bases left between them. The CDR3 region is CALGEPGGIRDTDKLIF. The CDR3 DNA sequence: TGTGCTCTTGGGGAACCCGGCGGGATTCGGGACACCGATAAACTCATCTTT.

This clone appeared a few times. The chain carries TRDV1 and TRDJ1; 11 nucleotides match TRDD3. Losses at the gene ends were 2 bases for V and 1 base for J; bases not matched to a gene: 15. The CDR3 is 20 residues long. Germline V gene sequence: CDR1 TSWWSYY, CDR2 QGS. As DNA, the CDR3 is TGTGCTCTTGGGGAATCGAGCCTTTTTGGGGGATACGCGGGCACCGATAAACTCATCTTT. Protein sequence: CALGESSLFGGYAGTDKLIF.

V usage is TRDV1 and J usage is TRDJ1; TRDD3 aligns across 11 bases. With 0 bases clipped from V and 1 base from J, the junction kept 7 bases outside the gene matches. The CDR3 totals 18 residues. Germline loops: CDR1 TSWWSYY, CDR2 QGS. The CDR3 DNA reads TGTGCTCTTGGGGAACTCCGTACTGGGGGATATCGCACCGATAAACTCATCTTT. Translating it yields CALGELRTGGYRTDKLIF.

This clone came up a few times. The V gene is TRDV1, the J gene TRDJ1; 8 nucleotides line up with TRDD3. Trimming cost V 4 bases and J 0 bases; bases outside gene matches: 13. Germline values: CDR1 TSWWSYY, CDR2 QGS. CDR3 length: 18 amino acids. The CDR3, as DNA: TGTGCTCTTGGGGGACAACCTCGTACTGGGGGGTACACCGATAAACTCATCTTT. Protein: CALGGQPRTGGYTDKLIF.

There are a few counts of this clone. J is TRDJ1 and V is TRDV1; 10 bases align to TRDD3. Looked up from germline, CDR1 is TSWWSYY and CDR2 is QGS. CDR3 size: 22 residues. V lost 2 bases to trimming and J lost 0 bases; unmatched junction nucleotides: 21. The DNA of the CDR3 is TGTGCTCTTGGGGAAGGTTTCCCTGGGGTGGACGGGGGATACGCGCACACCGATAAACTCATCTTT. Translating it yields CALGEGFPGVDGGYAHTDKLIF.

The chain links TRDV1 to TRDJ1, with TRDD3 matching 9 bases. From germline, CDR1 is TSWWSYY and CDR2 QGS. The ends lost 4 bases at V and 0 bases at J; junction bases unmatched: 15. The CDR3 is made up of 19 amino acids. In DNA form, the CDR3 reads TGTGCTCTTGGGGCAACGAGTACTGGGGGGATACTGAACACCGATAAACTCATCTTT. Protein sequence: CALGATSTGGILNTDKLIF.

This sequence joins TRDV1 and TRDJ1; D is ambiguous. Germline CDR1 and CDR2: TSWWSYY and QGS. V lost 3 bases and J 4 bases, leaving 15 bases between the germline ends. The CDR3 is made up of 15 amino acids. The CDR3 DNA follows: TGTGCTCTTGGGGACTTTGAGTCAGGCGGCGATAAACTCATCTTT. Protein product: CALGDFESGGDKLIF.

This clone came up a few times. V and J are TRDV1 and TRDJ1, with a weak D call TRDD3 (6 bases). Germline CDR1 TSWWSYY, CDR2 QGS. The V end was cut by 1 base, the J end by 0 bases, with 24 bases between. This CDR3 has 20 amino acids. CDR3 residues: CALGERGQHGGHSYTDKLIF. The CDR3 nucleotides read TGTGCTCTTGGGGAACGCGGCCAACACGGGGGACACTCGTACACCGATAAACTCATCTTT.

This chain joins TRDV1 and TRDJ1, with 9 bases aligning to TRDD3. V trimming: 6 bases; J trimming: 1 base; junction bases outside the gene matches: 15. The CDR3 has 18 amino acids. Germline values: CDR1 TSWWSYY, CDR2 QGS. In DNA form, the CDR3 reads TGTGCTCTTGGAAACCCTACGTCTGGGGGATCATGCACCGATAAACTCATCTTT. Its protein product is CALGNPTSGGSCTDKLIF.

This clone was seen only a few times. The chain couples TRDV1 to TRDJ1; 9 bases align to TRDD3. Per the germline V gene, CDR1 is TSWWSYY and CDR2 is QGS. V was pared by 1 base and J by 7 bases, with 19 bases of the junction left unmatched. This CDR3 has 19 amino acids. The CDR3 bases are TGTGCTCTTGGGGAACAGGTGCATGAGTACTGGGGGACCAAAGCTAAACTCATCTTT. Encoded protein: CALGEQVHEYWGTKAKLIF.

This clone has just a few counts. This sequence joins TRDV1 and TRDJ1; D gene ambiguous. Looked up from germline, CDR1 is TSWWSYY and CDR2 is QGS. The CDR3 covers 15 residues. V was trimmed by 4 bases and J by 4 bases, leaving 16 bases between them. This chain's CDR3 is CALGVPIVRLDKLIF. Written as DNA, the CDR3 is TGTGCTCTTGGGGTCCCGATCGTACGCCTCGATAAACTCATCTTT.

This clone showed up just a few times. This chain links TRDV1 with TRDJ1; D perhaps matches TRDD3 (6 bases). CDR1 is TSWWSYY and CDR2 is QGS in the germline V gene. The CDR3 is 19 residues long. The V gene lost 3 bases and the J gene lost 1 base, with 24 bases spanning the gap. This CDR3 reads CALGDDRVGVLPFTDKLIF. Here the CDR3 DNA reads TGTGCTCTTGGGGATGACCGGGTGGGGGTCCTCCCTTTCACCGATAAACTCATCTTT.

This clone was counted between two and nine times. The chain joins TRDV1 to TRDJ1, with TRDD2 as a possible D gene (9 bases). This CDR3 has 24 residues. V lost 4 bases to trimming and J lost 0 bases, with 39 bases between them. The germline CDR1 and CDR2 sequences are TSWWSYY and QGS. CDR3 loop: CALGATFLREVLGARSFHTDKLIF. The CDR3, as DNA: TGTGCTCTTGGGGCCACCTTCCTACGGGAGGTACTGGGGGCCCGGTCCTTTCACACCGATAAACTCATCTTT.

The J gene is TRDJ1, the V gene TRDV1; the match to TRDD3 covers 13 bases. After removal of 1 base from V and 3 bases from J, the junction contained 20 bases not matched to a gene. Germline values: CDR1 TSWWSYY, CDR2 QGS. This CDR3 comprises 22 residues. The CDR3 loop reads CALGERGNPTRTGGYASDKLIF. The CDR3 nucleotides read TGTGCTCTTGGGGAACGGGGGAACCCAACTCGTACTGGGGGATACGCCTCCGATAAACTCATCTTT.

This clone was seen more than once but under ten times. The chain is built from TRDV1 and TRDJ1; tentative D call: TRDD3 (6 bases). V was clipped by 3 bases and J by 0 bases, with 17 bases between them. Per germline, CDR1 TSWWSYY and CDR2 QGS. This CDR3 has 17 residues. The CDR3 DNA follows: TGTGCTCTTGGGGATGTATTCTGGGGTTCCTACACCGATAAACTCATCTTT. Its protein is CALGDVFWGSYTDKLIF.

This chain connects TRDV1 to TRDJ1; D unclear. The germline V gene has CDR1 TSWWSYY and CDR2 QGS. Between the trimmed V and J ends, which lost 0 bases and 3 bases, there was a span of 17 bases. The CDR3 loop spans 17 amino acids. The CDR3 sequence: CALGELPRTSPPDKLIF. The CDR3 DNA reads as TGTGCTCTTGGGGAACTTCCAAGAACCTCTCCACCCGATAAACTCATCTTT.

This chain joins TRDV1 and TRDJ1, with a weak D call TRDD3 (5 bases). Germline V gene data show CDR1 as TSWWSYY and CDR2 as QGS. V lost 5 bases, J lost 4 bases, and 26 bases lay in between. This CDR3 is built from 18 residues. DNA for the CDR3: TGTGCTCTTGGGAAACCGGGGGCTATTCGTACTGTAGGCGATAAACTCATCTTT. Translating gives CALGKPGAIRTVGDKLIF.

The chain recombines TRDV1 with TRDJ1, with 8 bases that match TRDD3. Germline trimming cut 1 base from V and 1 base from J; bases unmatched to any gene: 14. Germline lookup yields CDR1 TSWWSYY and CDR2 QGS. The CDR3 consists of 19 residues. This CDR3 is CALGERGSAGGSLTDKLIF. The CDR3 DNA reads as TGTGCTCTTGGGGAACGGGGCTCGGCTGGGGGAAGTCTCACCGATAAACTCATCTTT.

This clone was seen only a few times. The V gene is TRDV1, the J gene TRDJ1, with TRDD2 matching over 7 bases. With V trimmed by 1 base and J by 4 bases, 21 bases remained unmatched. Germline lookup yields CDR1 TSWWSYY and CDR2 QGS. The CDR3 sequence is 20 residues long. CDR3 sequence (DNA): TGTGCTCTTGGGGAACGGAGTAGGCCTTCCTTCCCTGGGTGGGTCGATAAACTCATCTTT. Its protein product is CALGERSRPSFPGWVDKLIF.